This is a list of T cell receptor beta chains from one sample in a study of blood T cell repertoires in COVID-19. TCRdb's copy holds only in-frame clones and misses some; the assay was immunoSEQ multiplex PCR. The sample carries roughly 120,000 clones, nearly 90% recorded once. The sequencing sample was made of peripheral blood. Receptors originate from a woman aged 55-70 years with COVID-19, enrolled during active disease. Each CDR3 is given with its conserved first and last residue. A D gene is named only where the DNA matches it firmly. Size is omitted from some rows. Given values are once, few, many or a class for expanded clones.

V gene	clone size	D gene	J gene	CDR3 protein	CDR3 DNA
TRBV29-1	NA	TRBD1	TRBJ1-2	CSAKSGTGGYGYTF	TGCAGCGCTAAGTCCGGGACAGGGGGCTATGGCTACACCTTC
TRBV7-2	NA	NA	TRBJ2-7	CASGPPGSYEQYF	TGTGCCAGCGGCCCACCAGGTTCCTACGAGCAGTACTTC
TRBV4-1	once	NA	TRBJ1-4	CASSPGSTNEKLFF	TGCGCCAGCAGCCCCGGGTCAACTAATGAAAAACTGTTTTTT
TRBV5-1	NA	NA	TRBJ1-5	CASSLKGGTNQPQHF	TGCGCCAGCAGCTTGAAAGGGGGAACCAATCAGCCCCAGCATTTT
TRBV5-1	few	NA	TRBJ1-1	CASSPDIKLNTEAFF	TGCGCCAGCAGCCCCGATATCAAGCTGAACACTGAAGCTTTCTTT
TRBV7-9	NA	NA	TRBJ1-2	CASTGDAATGYTF	TGTGCCAGCACCGGAGACGCCGCAACTGGCTACACCTTC
TRBV4-1	NA	NA	TRBJ1-1	CASSQVDMGLMNTEAFF	TGCGCCAGCAGCCAAGTAGATATGGGACTCATGAACACTGAAGCTTTCTTT
TRBV29-1	few	NA	TRBJ1-2	CSVDSYGYTF	TGCAGCGTTGACAGCTATGGCTACACCTTC
TRBV19	NA	NA	TRBJ1-1	CASSEQIRTEAFF	TGTGCCAGTAGTGAACAGATACGAACTGAAGCTTTCTTT
TRBV19	once	NA	TRBJ1-1	CASSSGGTWNTEAFF	TGTGCCAGTAGTAGCGGGGGAACATGGAACACTGAAGCTTTCTTT
TRBV19	NA	NA	TRBJ2-2	CASSSPETGELFF	TGTGCCAGTAGTTCGCCGGAGACCGGGGAGCTGTTTTTT
TRBV7-9	once	TRBD1	TRBJ1-1	CASSINRGAEAFF	TGTGCCAGCAGCATAAACAGGGGCGCTGAAGCTTTCTTT
TRBV5-1	NA	NA	TRBJ2-2	CASRDFNTGELFF	TGCGCCAGTAGGGACTTCAACACCGGGGAGCTGTTTTTT
TRBV6-2/TRBV6-3	NA	TRBD1	TRBJ2-2	CASSYRTGGQTGELFF	TGTGCCAGCAGTTACAGGACAGGGGGGCAGACCGGGGAGCTGTTTTTT
TRBV6-2/TRBV6-3	NA	TRBD2	TRBJ2-7	CASSEARGVGEQYF	TGTGCCAGCAGCGAGGCCCGGGGGGTAGGGGAGCAGTACTTC
TRBV5-1	NA	TRBD1	TRBJ2-7	CASSLSAGTGTYEQYF	TGCGCCAGCAGCTTGTCTGCCGGGACAGGGACCTACGAGCAGTACTTC
TRBV5-1	NA	NA	TRBJ2-3	CASSLMRPSTDTQYF	TGCGCCAGCAGCTTGATGAGGCCCAGCACAGATACGCAGTATTTT
TRBV2	few	NA	TRBJ1-3	CASSGWGWDTIYF	TGTGCCAGCAGCGGGTGGGGCTGGGACACCATATATTTT
TRBV7-2	once	NA	TRBJ2-1	CASSRITGDNEQFF	TGTGCCAGCAGCCGTATTACTGGAGACAATGAGCAGTTCTTC
TRBV5-1	NA	TRBD1	TRBJ1-4	CASSPGTGGEKLFF	TGCGCCAGCAGCCCGGGGACAGGGGGCGAAAAACTGTTTTTT
TRBV4-2	NA	TRBD2	TRBJ2-2	CASSQGGGVGTGELFF	TGTGCCAGCAGCCAAGGGGGAGGGGTTGGGACCGGGGAGCTGTTTTTT
TRBV3-1/TRBV3-2	NA	NA	TRBJ1-1	CASSHAGIAFF	TGTGCCAGCAGCCATGCAGGGATAGCTTTCTTT
TRBV3-1/TRBV3-2	NA	TRBD2	TRBJ2-7	CASSPGLAGGLRGEQYF	TGTGCCAGCAGCCCGGGACTAGCGGGGGGCCTAAGGGGTGAGCAGTACTTC
TRBV7-9	NA	TRBD1	TRBJ1-1	CASSLRDRGLNTEAFF	TGTGCCAGCAGCTTGAGAGACAGGGGCCTGAACACTGAAGCTTTCTTT
TRBV6-2/TRBV6-3	NA	NA	TRBJ2-1	CASSSRGGSSYNEQFF	TGTGCCAGCAGTTCGAGGGGGGGAAGCTCCTACAATGAGCAGTTCTTC
TRBV2	NA	TRBD1	TRBJ1-6	CASSEQGVDSPLHF	TGTGCCAGCAGTGAACAGGGGGTAGATTCACCCCTCCACTTT
TRBV14	NA	NA	TRBJ2-2	CASSQDLTGNTGELFF	TGTGCCAGCAGCCAAGACCTAACAGGGAACACCGGGGAGCTGTTTTTT
TRBV29-1	NA	NA	TRBJ1-1	CSVERGRTEAFF	TGCAGCGTTGAGCGGGGACGGACTGAAGCTTTCTTT
TRBV5-1	NA	NA	TRBJ2-3	CASSSGQTSTDTQYF	TGCGCCAGCAGCTCTGGACAGACTAGCACAGATACGCAGTATTTT
TRBV30	NA	NA	TRBJ2-5	CAWRASIYQETQYF	TGTGCCTGGAGGGCATCCATTTACCAAGAGACCCAGTACTTC
TRBV2	NA	TRBD1	TRBJ1-2	CASSEGDGTANYGYTF	TGTGCCAGCAGTGAAGGCGACGGGACAGCTAACTATGGCTACACCTTC
TRBV7-2	NA	TRBD2	TRBJ2-1	CASSLRGLAGTGGHNEQFF	TGTGCCAGCAGCTTACGGGGACTAGCGGGAACAGGGGGCCACAATGAGCAGTTCTTC
TRBV4-2	NA	NA	TRBJ1-1	CASSQDLGGNQAAFF	TGTGCCAGCAGCCAAGATCTCGGGGGGAATCAGGCGGCTTTCTTT
TRBV30	NA	TRBD1	TRBJ1-6	CAYGTGGNSPLHF	TGTGCCTACGGGACAGGGGGGAATTCACCCCTCCACTTT
TRBV7-6	NA	NA	TRBJ1-6	CASSLGGSSYNSPLHF	TGTGCCAGCAGCTTAGGTGGGAGCTCCTATAATTCACCCCTCCACTTT
TRBV3-1/TRBV3-2	NA	TRBD1	TRBJ1-1	CASSPGDRGHTEAFF	TGTGCCAGCAGCCCGGGGGACAGGGGCCACACTGAAGCTTTCTTT
TRBV3-1/TRBV3-2	NA	NA	TRBJ1-3	CASSPRRDPSGNTIYF	TGTGCCAGCAGCCCAAGGAGGGATCCCTCGGGAAACACCATATATTTT
TRBV11-2	NA	NA	TRBJ2-3	CASSSRGTSTDTQYF	TGTGCCAGCAGTTCCAGGGGTACTAGCACAGATACGCAGTATTTT
TRBV6-2/TRBV6-3	many	NA	TRBJ2-7	CASSYWLASYEQYF	TGTGCCAGCAGTTACTGGCTAGCTTCCTACGAGCAGTACTTC
TRBV6-6	NA	TRBD1	TRBJ1-5	CASRLQGGGQPQHF	TGTGCCAGCAGACTCCAGGGGGGCGGTCAGCCCCAGCATTTT
TRBV5-1	NA	NA	TRBJ2-1	CASSLGPGQSSYNEQFF	TGCGCCAGCAGCTTGGGACCTGGACAGAGCTCCTACAATGAGCAGTTCTTC
TRBV4-3	NA	TRBD1	TRBJ1-1	CASSRDRGKAEAFF	TGCGCCAGCAGTCGAGACAGGGGTAAGGCTGAAGCTTTCTTT
TRBV30	NA	NA	TRBJ2-1	CAWRRPLQGVYNEQFF	TGTGCCTGGAGACGGCCCCTTCAAGGGGTTTACAATGAGCAGTTCTTC
TRBV5-5	NA	TRBD1	TRBJ1-5	CASSWGTGDQPQHF	TGTGCCAGCAGCTGGGGGACAGGAGATCAGCCCCAGCATTTT
TRBV6-5	few	NA	TRBJ1-2	CASRVPSAGDGYTF	TGTGCCAGCAGAGTCCCCTCGGCAGGGGATGGCTACACCTTC
TRBV3-1/TRBV3-2	once	TRBD1	TRBJ1-4	CASSQWTGNEKLFF	TGTGCCAGCAGCCAATGGACAGGGAATGAAAAACTGTTTTTT
TRBV18	NA	NA	TRBJ2-5	CASSPERLYQETQYF	TGTGCCAGCTCACCAGAGCGGTTGTACCAAGAGACCCAGTACTTC
TRBV23-1	NA	TRBD1	TRBJ1-2	CASSRDRGVGYTF	TGCGCCAGCAGCCGGGACAGGGGTGTTGGCTACACCTTC
TRBV7-9	NA	TRBD2	TRBJ2-2	CASRPTGTSGGLGTGELFF	TGTGCCAGCAGACCTACCGGGACTAGCGGGGGACTGGGTACCGGGGAGCTGTTTTTT